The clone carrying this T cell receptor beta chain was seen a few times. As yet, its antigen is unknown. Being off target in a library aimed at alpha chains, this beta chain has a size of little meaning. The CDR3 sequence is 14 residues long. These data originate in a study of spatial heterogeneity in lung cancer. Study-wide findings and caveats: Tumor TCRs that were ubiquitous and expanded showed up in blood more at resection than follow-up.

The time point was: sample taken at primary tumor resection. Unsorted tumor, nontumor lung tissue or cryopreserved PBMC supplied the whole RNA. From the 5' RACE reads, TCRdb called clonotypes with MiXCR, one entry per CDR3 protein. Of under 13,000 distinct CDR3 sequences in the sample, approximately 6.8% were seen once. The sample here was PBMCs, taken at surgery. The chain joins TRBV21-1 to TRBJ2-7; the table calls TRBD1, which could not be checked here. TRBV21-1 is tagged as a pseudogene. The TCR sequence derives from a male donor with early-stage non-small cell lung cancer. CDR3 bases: TGTGCCAGCAGCAGGGACAGGGGGCGAGGCGAGCAGTACTTC. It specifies CASSRDRGRGEQYF.